This is a list of T cell receptor beta chains from one sample in a study of OX40 agonist ivuxolimab in advanced cancers. Sequencing was performed with immunoSEQ multiplex PCR; in TCRdb, only in-frame clones are kept and a portion is missing. This sample has some 20,000 clones; about 86% occur once, and the top ten carry 23%. Sequencing used CD4+ or CD8+ T cells sorted from blood, obtained in a trial of the OX40 agonist ivuxolimab. The receptors were gathered from an adult with an advanced solid tumor such as melanoma, head and neck, liver or kidney cancer. CDR3s leave out the opening cysteine and the closing phenylalanine or tryptophan. Clone size, where shown, is once, few, many, or a class for clones that have expanded.

TRBJ2-1 | TRBV19 | NA | ASSTPTGWNEQF
TRBJ2-7 | TRBV4-1 | NA | ASSPGGASGASYEQY
TRBJ2-1 | TRBV18 | NA | ASSPFNPSYNEQF
TRBJ2-7 | TRBV28 | NA | ASSSSDRYEQY
TRBJ2-5 | TRBV19 | NA | ASSITEQETQY
TRBJ2-7 | TRBV6-1 | NA | ASSDGGVREQY
TRBJ1-2 | TRBV4-3 | NA | ASSQDLRGQTNYGYT
TRBJ2-1 | TRBV6-1 | NA | ASSLTGGGYEQF
TRBJ1-1 | TRBV2 | large | ASSLGEAF
TRBJ2-5 | TRBV13 | NA | ASSPRDRDETQY
TRBJ2-2 | TRBV19 | NA | ASSIWQGLTNTGELF
TRBJ1-2 | TRBV6-4 | NA | ASSDSAGGDYGYT
TRBJ1-4 | TRBV7-9 | NA | ASGGLGEKLF
NA | TRBV28 | NA | ASSRGRYEQY
TRBJ2-7 | TRBV5-6 | NA | ASSLADRVGQY
TRBJ2-3 | TRBV10-3 | NA | AISESALLGDTQY
TRBJ2-5 | TRBV29-1 | NA | SVETGSRTLPPGAQY
TRBJ2-7 | TRBV5-4 | NA | ASSNPGYSYEQY
TRBJ1-2 | TRBV9 | NA | ASSAGTGVYGYT
TRBJ2-3 | TRBV4-3 | NA | ASSQVWTGTDTQY
TRBJ1-1 | TRBV19 | NA | ASRYFSEWGNTEAF
TRBJ1-1 | TRBV9 | once | ASSPTGGGWTEAF
TRBJ1-1 | TRBV5-6 | few | ASSSSLNTEAF
TRBJ2-1 | TRBV15 | NA | ATSPGGNEQF
TRBJ1-1 | TRBV20-1 | NA | SADEAF
TRBJ1-2 | TRBV27 | NA | ASSLSRDSYGYT
TRBJ2-2 | TRBV5-8 | NA | ASRDPGHDYTGELF
TRBJ2-2 | TRBV14 | NA | ASSQAQGLAGELF
TRBJ2-1 | TRBV11-2 | NA | ASSLAGALF
TRBJ2-5 | TRBV11-2 | NA | ASSLGQPSGAYQETQY
TRBJ2-7 | TRBV18 | few | ASSPSAGWYEQY
TRBJ2-5 | TRBV4-2 | NA | ASSQVSPTGSGQETQY
TRBJ1-2 | TRBV7-3 | NA | ASSPLGGEDYGYT
TRBJ2-7 | TRBV6-6 | NA | ASSYSKSYEQY
TRBJ2-7 | TRBV5-6 | NA | ASSSQPYEQY
TRBJ2-7 | TRBV10-2 | NA | ASGQGESYEQY
TRBJ1-2 | TRBV7-8 | NA | ASSATRKTYGYT
TRBJ2-1 | TRBV28 | NA | ASSLQFGTGYLEQF
TRBJ1-1 | TRBV6-5 | NA | ASSYTVWGRDTEAF
TRBJ1-1 | TRBV2 | NA | ASISNWGDTEAF
TRBJ2-5 | TRBV7-8 | NA | ASSFSRRVRQETQY
TRBJ2-7 | TRBV7-6 | NA | ASSLYGGGYEQY
TRBJ2-3 | TRBV5-6 | NA | ASSLIPRTQY
TRBJ1-1 | TRBV19 | NA | ASSAAEAF